The clone carrying this TCR beta chain was seen a handful of times. Unique molecular identifiers tagged every individual TCR cDNA molecule. MiXCR, applied by TCRdb to the 5' RACE reads, yields one record per CDR3 protein. The sample has about 92,000 distinct CDR3 sequences, approximately 12% seen once; the top ten hold more than 40%. Documented time point: sample taken at primary tumor resection. Unsorted tumor, nontumor lung tissue or cryopreserved PBMC supplied the whole RNA. These data originate in a study of spatial heterogeneity in lung cancer. Germline CDR1 and CDR2: SGHTA and FQGNSA. This CDR3 has 13 amino acids. Trimming cost V 5 bases and J 5 bases; bases outside gene matches: 4.

The TCR sequence derives from a male donor with early-stage non-small cell lung cancer. The sample was PBMCs, taken at surgery. The rearrangement joins TRBV7-2 to TRBJ2-7; TRBD1 aligns across 9 bases. The CDR3 loop is CASSRQGGNEQYF. CDR3 nucleotide sequence: TGTGCCAGCAGCCGACAGGGGGGCAACGAGCAGTACTTC.